This entry lists 8 T cell receptor beta chains sequenced from one sample in a study of T cell responses to AZD1222 COVID-19 vaccine (dated by TCRdb to about 2021). The time point label corresponds to: about 28 days (+/-7) after the second vaccine dose. Libraries were constructed by the immunoSEQ multiplex PCR assay. Drawn from immuneACCESS, this table holds only the in-frame rearrangements with V and J called that TCRdb kept. Clones are partly lost; checked studies trace under half to an unresolved V gene and leave the rest unexplained. Present in this sample are about 180,000 clones, approximately 86% of which were seen just once. The top ten constitute roughly 10% of the sample. The specimen comprised peripheral blood, sampled 28 days after the second AZD1222 dose. All receptors come from an adult who received the AZD1222 COVID-19 vaccine.

The V call is TRBV7-9, the J call TRBJ2-1; D is unresolved. The CDR3 consists of 15 residues. V lost 2 bases and J lost 6, with 14 bases in between. Germline CDR1 and CDR2: SEHNR and FQNEAQ (reference sequence). CDR3 sequence reads: CASSLFGSYSNEQFF. The CDR3 DNA reads as TGTGCCAGCAGCTTATTCGGGTCATACTCCAATGAGCAGTTCTTC.

This chain connects TRBV4-2 to TRBJ2-2, with TRBD2 matching over 8 bases. This CDR3 has 16 residues. Germline-derived CDR1 and CDR2 are LGHNA and YNFKEQ. Germline trimming cut 2 bases from V and 1 base from J; bases unmatched to any gene: 3. The CDR3 coding sequence is TGTGCCAGCAGCCAATACAGCGGGGGGAACACCGGGGAGCTGTTTTTT. It translates to CASSQYSGGNTGELFF.

The chain combines TRBV25-1 with TRBJ1-2; 9 positions match TRBD1. CDR3 length: 15 residues. V lost 4 bases to trimming and J lost 6 bases; unmatched junction nucleotides: 9. CDR1 is MGHDK and CDR2 is SYGVNS in the germline V gene. CDR3 amino acids: CASSAMGQGLDGYTF. The CDR3 region has the DNA TGTGCCAGCAGTGCTATGGGACAGGGTTTAGATGGCTACACCTTC.

The chain recombines TRBV4-1 with TRBJ2-3; 7 nucleotides agree with TRBD2. V lost 2 bases to trimming and J lost 2 bases; unmatched junction nucleotides: 4. The CDR3 is 15 amino acids. Germline V gene data show CDR1 as MGHRA and CDR2 as YSYEKL. The CDR3: CASSQLRGNTDTQYF. In nucleotides, the CDR3 is TGCGCCAGCAGCCAACTGCGGGGGAACACAGATACGCAGTATTTT.

This clone was seen only a few times. The chain uses TRBV28 and TRBJ2-3; a possible D gene is TRBD1 (6 bases). Trimming removed 3 bases from V and 1 base from J, with 14 bases in between. The CDR3 runs 16 residues. Germline V gene lookup returns CDR1 MDHEN and CDR2 SYDVKM. The CDR3: CASSFLGGRRTDTQYF. The DNA of the CDR3 is TGTGCCAGCAGTTTTTTAGGGGGACGGCGCACAGATACGCAGTATTTT.

The chain links TRBV6-2 or TRBV6-3 to TRBJ2-3, with D possibly matching TRBD2 (5 bases). The CDR3 totals 13 residues. Germline V lookup: CDR1 MNHEY, CDR2 SVGEGT. Trimming cost V 5 bases and J 8 bases, with 14 bases left between them. The CDR3 protein is CASSLGGSLTQYF. The CDR3 DNA sequence: TGTGCCAGCAGTCTCGGCGGGTCCCTTACGCAGTATTTT.

The rearrangement links TRBV5-1 to TRBJ1-6, with D unresolved. Germline-derived CDR1 and CDR2 are SGHRS and YFSETQ. V lost 2 bases and J lost 0, with 9 bases in between. The CDR3 runs 16 residues. The CDR3 nucleotides are TGCGCCAGCAGCTTAGGGTTAAACTCCTATAATTCACCCCTCCACTTT. Its translation: CASSLGLNSYNSPLHF.

This clone appeared once. The chain is built from TRBV12-3 or TRBV12-4 and TRBJ2-5; no firm D call. The CDR3 runs to 12 residues. V shed 5 bases and J shed 10 bases, with 14 bases lying between them. CDR3 sequence (DNA): TGTGCCAGCAGTCTACAGCGTCGATACCAGTACTTC. Translating gives CASSLQRRYQYF.